Listed below are T cell receptor beta chains from one sample, sequenced in a study of breast tumors, draining lymph nodes, adjacent tissues. In TCRdb, the multiplex PCR reads were re-called with MiXCR into one record per CDR3 protein. This sample has tens of thousands of distinct CDR3 sequences, with about 61% found just once. The source material was tumor-adjacent breast tissue. Source of these receptors: a female donor with breast cancer. Some clones in this sample may be carry-over from other donors' samples. CDR3s include the opening cysteine and the closing phenylalanine or tryptophan. The D gene is left open where the match is weak. A clone size is listed for some rows: how often the clone was seen (once, few, many), or a class if it is expanded.

size: once; J: TRBJ2-1; D: TRBD2; V: TRBV7-2; DNA: TGTGCCAGCAGCTTTGAAGCGGGAACCCGAAATGAGCAGTTCTTC; CDR3: CASSFEAGTRNEQFF
size: NA; J: TRBJ1-6; D: TRBD1; V: TRBV7-2; DNA: TGTGCCAGCAGCTTAACCGGGACAGCTTCACCCCTCCACTTT; CDR3: CASSLTGTASPLHF
size: NA; J: TRBJ2-7; D: NA; V: TRBV5-1; DNA: TGCGCCAGCAGCGCGACGGGGAACACCGGGGAGCTGTACTTC; CDR3: CASSATGNTGELYF
size: many; J: TRBJ2-1; D: NA; V: TRBV5-1; DNA: TGCGCCAGCAGCTTGGGAGGGGGGTGGAGCTCCTACAATGAGCAGTTCTTC; CDR3: CASSLGGGWSSYNEQFF
size: few; J: TRBJ1-3; D: NA; V: TRBV7-8; DNA: TGTGCCAGCAGCTTAGTGGGGGGTGGAAACACCATATATTTT; CDR3: CASSLVGGGNTIYF
size: NA; J: TRBJ2-5; D: TRBD2; V: TRBV7-9; DNA: TGTGCCAGCAGCTCTCTAGCGGAACAAGAGACCCAGTACTTC; CDR3: CASSSLAEQETQYF
size: NA; J: TRBJ2-2; D: TRBD2; V: TRBV2; DNA: TGTGCCAGCATGTCGCGGGGGACTAGAGGTACCGGGGAGCTGTTTTTT; CDR3: CASMSRGTRGTGELFF
size: NA; J: TRBJ1-2; D: TRBD1; V: TRBV6-7; DNA: TGTGCCAGCAGAACAGGGGGCGCGGGCGGCTACACCTTC; CDR3: CASRTGGAGGYTF
size: many; J: TRBJ1-4; D: NA; V: TRBV4-3; DNA: TGCGCCAGCAGCCAAGATCCGGTGGCGTCAACTAATGAAAAACTGTTTTTT; CDR3: CASSQDPVASTNEKLFF
size: NA; J: TRBJ1-6; D: NA; V: TRBV18; DNA: TGTGCCAGCTCACCGCGAAGGCTCGAAGAGGCACCCCTCCACTTT; CDR3: CASSPRRLEEAPLHF
size: many; J: TRBJ2-1; D: TRBD1; V: TRBV4-1; DNA: TGCGCCAGCAGCCAAGATGCGCTCTGGTCGACAGGGGGCATGTATGAGCAGTTCTTC; CDR3: CASSQDALWSTGGMYEQFF
size: NA; J: TRBJ1-5; D: NA; V: TRBV7-9; DNA: TGTGCCAGCAGCTTAGGGGGCGTGGGCAATCAGCCCCAGCATTTT; CDR3: CASSLGGVGNQPQHF
size: medium-sized; J: TRBJ2-7; D: TRBD1; V: TRBV20-1; DNA: TGCAGTGCTAGAGCCTCGGGACAGGGGTTCTACGAGCAGTACTTC; CDR3: CSARASGQGFYEQYF